A single sample is the source of the 18 T cell receptor beta chains below, sequenced in a study of T cell responses to AZD1222 COVID-19 vaccine. Repertoires were generated with immunoSEQ multiplex PCR, while TCRdb's copy carries only in-frame clones and drops some. The data show approximately 70,000 clones, around 88% seen once. Source: peripheral blood, taken 28 days after the second dose of the MenACWY control vaccine. The receptors were sampled from an adult who received the MenACWY meningococcal vaccine as a control.

This rearrangement joins TRBV27 to TRBJ2-7; D might be TRBD1 (6 bases). The CDR3 is 16 amino acids. V lost 4 bases to trimming and J lost 0 bases, with 16 bases between them. Germline CDR1 and CDR2: MNHEY and SMNVEV (reference sequence). CDR3 nucleotide sequence: TGTGCCAGCAGTTGGGCAGGGGCCCGCGGCTCCTACGAGCAGTACTTC. The encoded protein is CASSWAGARGSYEQYF.

This chain joins TRBV11-2 and TRBJ1-6, with D perhaps TRBD1 (6 bases). The CDR3 is 15 amino acids. Trimming shortened V by 5 bases and J by 4 bases, and 12 bases separated the two germline ends. CDR1 and CDR2 (germline): SGHAT, FQNNGV. The CDR3 coding sequence is TGTGCCAGCAGCCTCCGGACAGATTATAATTCACCCCTCCACTTT. Translating gives CASSLRTDYNSPLHF.

This clone was detected only once. The J gene is TRBJ1-6, the V gene TRBV19; D is unresolved. In germline, CDR1 is LNHDA, CDR2 SQIVND (reference sequence). The CDR3 totals 13 residues. With 5 bases removed from V and 10 bases from J, the gap between germline ends came to 12 bases. The CDR3 protein is CASSVRDGSPLHF. CDR3 bases: TGTGCCAGTAGTGTGAGGGATGGGTCACCCCTCCACTTT.

This chain links TRBV4-2 with TRBJ2-1; 8 nucleotides line up with TRBD2. CDR1 and CDR2 from the germline V gene are LGHNA and YNFKEQ. This CDR3 contains 16 residues. J was trimmed by 0 bases and V by 0 bases; bases with no gene match: 1. CDR3 region: CASSQEGTSSYNEQFF. DNA of the CDR3: TGTGCCAGCAGCCAAGAAGGGACTAGCTCCTACAATGAGCAGTTCTTC.

The CDR3 sequence: CSGQGPYSYEQYF. Here the CDR3 DNA reads TGCAGCGGCCAAGGACCCTACTCCTACGAGCAGTACTTC. The chain recombines TRBV29-1 with TRBJ2-7; no clear D. V dropped 7 bases and J dropped 0 bases, with 13 bases sitting between them. The CDR3 length is 13 residues. In germline, CDR1 is SQVTM, CDR2 ANQGSEA.

This chain uses TRBV5-1 with TRBJ1-5, with 10 bases aligning to TRBD1. Germline loops: CDR1 SGHRS, CDR2 YFSETQ. The CDR3 is 15 residues long. The ends lost 4 bases at V and 6 bases at J; junction bases unmatched: 7. The CDR3 nucleotides are TGCGCCAGCAGCCGCGGGACAGGGGATAGTCAGCCCCAGCATTTT. Amino acid sequence: CASSRGTGDSQPQHF.

The gene calls are TRBV5-4 and TRBJ2-5; possibly TRBD1 for D (5 bases). The CDR3 covers 13 residues. Trimming took off 6 bases at V and 1 base at J, with 10 bases between the two ends. Germline CDR1 and CDR2: SGHNT and YYREEE (reference sequence). The CDR3 sequence is CASTSGAQETQYF. The CDR3 nucleotides read TGTGCCAGCACCTCTGGGGCCCAAGAGACCCAGTACTTC. Full variable domain (remainder filled in from reference TRBV5-4 and TRBJ2-5): ETGVTQSPTHLIKTRGQQVTLRCSSQSGHNTVSWYQQALGQGPQFIFQYYREEENGRGNFPPRFSGLQFPNYSSELNVNALELDDSALYLCASTSGAQETQYFGPGTRLLVL.

The chain employs TRBV9 and TRBJ2-6; maybe TRBD1 (6 bases). The ends were cut back, 0 bases at V and 0 bases at J, with 16 bases in the middle. CDR3 length equals 19 residues. Germline CDR1 reads SGDLS; CDR2 reads YYNGEE. In nucleotides, the CDR3 is TGTGCCAGCAGCGTAGGAGCAGGGGCGCTAGCCTCTGGGGCCAACGTCCTGACTTTC. Translating it yields CASSVGAGALASGANVLTF.

The genes are TRBV7-2 and TRBJ1-2; possibly TRBD1 for D (6 bases). There are 16 residues in the CDR3. V was shortened by 5 bases and J by 8 bases, with 24 bases between the two germline ends. Germline CDR1 and CDR2: SGHTA and FQGNSA. In DNA form, the CDR3 reads TGTGCCAGCAGCCTCTCCCCGGCCGGGGGCGCTAGAGGCTACACCTTC. This encodes CASSLSPAGGARGYTF.

The chain has TRBV29-1 and TRBJ1-1, with D unresolved. Germline V gives CDR1 SQVTM, CDR2 ANQGSEA. V was trimmed by 6 bases and J by 7 bases, leaving 15 bases between them. This CDR3 is built from 12 residues. The CDR3 protein is CSVVEMYSEAFF. The CDR3 nucleotides read TGCAGCGTCGTAGAGATGTACAGTGAAGCTTTCTTT.

The chain recombines TRBV29-1 with TRBJ1-1; D is perhaps TRBD1 (5 bases). Trimming left V 7 bases short and J 2 bases short, with 14 bases between. The germline CDR1 and CDR2 sequences are SQVTM and ANQGSEA. The CDR3 is made up of 13 amino acids. In nucleotides, the CDR3 is TGCAGCGCCTCGGGACGGGGAAACACTGAAGCTTTCTTT. The encoded protein is CSASGRGNTEAFF.

This rearrangement joins TRBV19 to TRBJ1-1, with D unclear. Trimming removed 4 bases at V and 0 bases at J, with 6 bases between. CDR1 is LNHDA, CDR2 SQIVND, per germline (reference sequence). This CDR3 is built from 13 residues. CDR3: CASSNQVNTEAFF. In DNA form, the CDR3 reads TGTGCCAGTAGTAACCAGGTGAACACTGAAGCTTTCTTT.

This clone turned up a few times. The chain links TRBV19 to TRBJ1-1; D not certain. CDR1 and CDR2 from the germline V gene are LNHDA and SQIVND (reference sequence). V was pared by 7 bases and J by 1 base, with 4 bases between. The CDR3 is 11 residues long. The CDR3, as DNA: TGTGCCAGTAAAAAGAACACTGAAGCTTTCTTT. Its protein is CASKKNTEAFF.

The V gene is TRBV5-1, the J gene TRBJ1-1; D may be TRBD1 (5 bases). The CDR3 loop spans 16 amino acids. Between the trimmed V and J ends, which lost 4 bases and 1 base, there was a span of 17 bases. Germline V gene data show CDR1 as SGHRS and CDR2 as YFSETQ. The CDR3 here is CASSPGTGRQNTEAFF. DNA of the CDR3: TGCGCCAGCAGCCCCGGGACCGGGCGTCAGAACACTGAAGCTTTCTTT.

The chain recombines TRBV7-3 with TRBJ2-2; 7 bases match TRBD2. The CDR3 has 16 amino acids. Germline V gives CDR1 SGHTA, CDR2 FQGTGA. V lost 5 bases to trimming and J lost 1 base; unmatched junction nucleotides: 7. The CDR3 coding sequence is TGTGCCAGCAGCCCGGGGAGGGCGGTGAACACCGGGGAGCTGTTTTTT. Its translation: CASSPGRAVNTGELFF. Together with reference TRBV7-3 and TRBJ2-2, the CDR3 gives the full variable domain: GAGVSQTPSNKVTEKGKYVELRCDPISGHTALYWYRQSLGQGPEFLIYFQGTGAADDSGLPNDRFFAVRPEGSVSTLKIQRTERGDSAVYLCASSPGRAVNTGELFFGEGSRLTVL.

V usage is TRBV24-1 and J usage is TRBJ1-5; maybe TRBD1 (5 bases). CDR3 length: 17 residues. CDR1 is KGHDR, CDR2 SFDVKD, per germline. Trimming cost V 7 bases and J 2 bases, with 20 bases left between them. The CDR3 region has the DNA TGTGCCACCAGCGCAAGTTGGGGACCGGTCCGCAATCAGCCCCAGCATTTT. Its protein is CATSASWGPVRNQPQHF.

J is TRBJ1-1 and V is TRBV7-2; D not certain. The CDR3 runs to 15 residues. V lost 1 base, J lost 3 bases, and 12 bases lay in between. Germline assignment: CDR1 SGHTA and CDR2 FQGNSA. The CDR3 DNA follows: TGTGCCAGCAGCTTAGTTCGAGGCGGGGACACTGAAGCTTTCTTT. Protein sequence: CASSLVRGGDTEAFF.

The chain carries TRBV19 and TRBJ1-5; D is ambiguous. CDR1 LNHDA and CDR2 SQIVND come from the germline V gene (reference sequence). The CDR3 sequence is 13 residues long. V was shortened by 10 bases and J by 4 bases, with 14 bases between the two germline ends. The DNA of the CDR3 is TGTGCCATTTCGGCGCAGGTTAATCAGCCCCAGCATTTT. Protein: CAISAQVNQPQHF.